These 25 T cell receptor beta chains were sequenced from one sample in a study of blood T cell repertoires in COVID-19. Assay: immunoSEQ multiplex PCR; the TCRdb copy retains only in-frame clones and omits some. The sample consists of around 300,000 clones, approximately 80% of them appearing once. The sample consisted of peripheral blood. The origin of the receptors is a woman between 50 and 59 years old with active or convalescent COVID-19.

The chain carries TRBV9 and TRBJ2-2, with 12 bases that match TRBD2. Germline values: CDR1 SGDLS, CDR2 YYNGEE. This CDR3 is built from 17 residues. V lost 3 bases, J lost 5 bases, and 8 bases stayed unmatched. CDR3: CASSGLPSGRVTGELFF. DNA of the CDR3: TGTGCCAGCAGCGGGCTCCCTAGCGGGAGGGTAACCGGGGAGCTGTTTTTT.

This sequence joins TRBV2 and TRBJ2-7, with D possibly TRBD2 on 6 matching bases. Germline V CDR1 and CDR2: SNHLY, FYNNEI. The V end was cut by 4 bases, the J end by 0 bases, with 10 bases between. The CDR3 runs 14 residues. The CDR3 protein is CASSAGAPSYEQYF. The CDR3 nucleotides read TGTGCCAGCAGTGCGGGAGCTCCCTCCTACGAGCAGTACTTC.

The V and J genes are TRBV19 and TRBJ1-5, with 8 positions matching TRBD1. Per the germline V gene, CDR1 is LNHDA and CDR2 is SQIVND (reference sequence). The CDR3 covers 15 residues. Trimming cost V 6 bases and J 0 bases; bases outside gene matches: 4. The CDR3 nucleotides read TGTGCCAGTAGGACAGGGGCTTATAGCAATCAGCCCCAGCATTTT. Protein sequence: CASRTGAYSNQPQHF.

This rearrangement joins TRBV19 to TRBJ2-2; D gene uncertain. V was shortened by 5 bases and J by 8 bases, with 12 bases between the two germline ends. The CDR3 sequence is 13 residues long. Looked up from germline, CDR1 is LNHDA and CDR2 is SQIVND (reference sequence). CDR3 region: CASSPQTGGELFF. The CDR3 DNA reads TGTGCCAGTAGTCCTCAGACTGGGGGGGAGCTGTTTTTT.

The rearrangement uses TRBV27 and TRBJ2-7; TRBD2 agrees at 10 bases. Trimming at V came to 3 bases and at J to 3 bases, leaving 2 bases not matched to a gene. The CDR3 has 14 amino acids. CDR1 is MNHEY, CDR2 SMNVEV, per germline (reference sequence). The CDR3 sequence is CASSFRTSGYEQYF. The CDR3 DNA is TGTGCCAGCAGTTTTCGGACTAGCGGCTACGAGCAGTACTTC.

For this clone: This sample also contains other DNA sequences that code for the same CDR3. The V call is TRBV5-1, the J call TRBJ1-6, with unresolved D. Trimming pared 1 base from V and 0 bases from J, leaving 8 bases between. The CDR3 consists of 16 residues. Looked up from germline, CDR1 is SGHRS and CDR2 is YFSETQ. The CDR3 protein is CASSLTPSSYNSPLHF. CDR3 DNA sequence: TGCGCCAGCAGCTTGACACCCAGCTCCTATAATTCACCCCTCCACTTT.

The chain employs TRBV7-2 and TRBJ1-2; 7 bases match TRBD1. From germline, CDR1 is SGHTA and CDR2 FQGNSA. This CDR3 has 14 amino acids. Trimming cost V 5 bases and J 4 bases; bases outside gene matches: 7. The CDR3 bases are TGTGCCAGCAGCCGCCTTCCAGGGGGCTATGGCTACACCTTC. This translates into CASSRLPGGYGYTF.

The chain couples TRBV28 to TRBJ1-5; 11 nucleotides align to TRBD1. The CDR3 totals 16 residues. The germline gives CDR1 MDHEN, CDR2 SYDVKM. V shed 7 bases, J shed 4 bases, and the junction held 9 bases outside the gene matches. For the CDR3, the DNA is TGTGCCAGCATCCAAGGAGGACAGGGGGCGAATCAGCCCCAGCATTTT. Its protein product is CASIQGGQGANQPQHF. Full variable domain (outside the CDR3, taken from reference TRBV28 and TRBJ1-5): DVKVTQSSRYLVKRTGEKVFLECVQDMDHENMFWYRQDPGLGLRLIYFSYDVKMKEKGDIPEGYSVSREKKERFSLILESASTNQTSMYLCASIQGGQGANQPQHFGDGTRLSIL.

This clone came up a few times. The chain is built from TRBV5-4 and TRBJ2-1, with D possibly TRBD2 on 6 matching bases. V shed 4 bases and J shed 0 bases, with 11 bases lying between them. This CDR3 has 15 amino acids. From germline, CDR1 is SGHNT and CDR2 YYREEE (reference sequence). The CDR3 sequence: CASSPRGDSYNEQFF. The CDR3 DNA follows: TGTGCCAGCAGCCCCCGCGGGGACTCCTACAATGAGCAGTTCTTC.

V and J are TRBV2 and TRBJ2-7; 8 nucleotides agree with TRBD2. The germline V gene encodes CDR1 SNHLY and CDR2 FYNNEI. The CDR3 covers 13 residues. J lost 6 bases, V lost 6 bases, and 7 bases had no gene match. CDR3 coding DNA: TGTGCCAGCAGCGCCGGGACTAGAATCGAGCAGTACTTC. It specifies CASSAGTRIEQYF.

The chain joins TRBV25-1 to TRBJ2-3; D is unclear. This CDR3 has 14 amino acids. Trimming removed 5 bases at V and 2 bases at J, with 11 bases between. Looked up from germline, CDR1 is MGHDK and CDR2 is SYGVNS. The CDR3 DNA reads as TGTGCCAGCAGTTCCAGCAGGCTCACAGATACGCAGTATTTT. Amino acids: CASSSSRLTDTQYF.

CDR3 sequence: CASSLPTIRLNEQFF. CDR3 nucleotides: TGCGCCAGCAGCTTGCCGACTATCAGACTGAATGAGCAGTTCTTC. The rearrangement joins TRBV5-1 to TRBJ2-1, with D maybe TRBD2 (5 bases). CDR1 is SGHRS, CDR2 YFSETQ, per germline. There are 15 residues in the CDR3. Trimming removed 1 base from V and 7 bases from J, with 15 bases in between.

The CDR3 DNA follows: TGTGCCAGCAGCAAAGCGCTTGGACAGGGTGAGGGGGGCTACACCTTC. This translates into CASSKALGQGEGGYTF. This chain links TRBV21-1 with TRBJ1-2; the table's TRBD1 call for D was not verified on the DNA. TRBV21-1 is a listed pseudogene. CDR3 length: 16 amino acids.

J is TRBJ1-5 and V is TRBV19; tentative D call: TRBD1 (5 bases). Looked up from germline, CDR1 is LNHDA and CDR2 is SQIVND (reference sequence). The CDR3 is 13 residues long. V lost 7 bases and J 2 bases, leaving 9 bases between the germline ends. Here the CDR3 DNA reads TGTGCCAGTACAGGGTTGGGCAATCAGCCCCAGCATTTT. Its protein product is CASTGLGNQPQHF.

J is TRBJ2-7 and V is TRBV7-9; D possibly corresponds to TRBD1 (6 bases). Looked up from germline, CDR1 is SEHNR and CDR2 is FQNEAQ (reference sequence). The germline V and J ends were trimmed by 4 bases and 4 bases, with 14 bases remaining between them. CDR3 length: 14 residues. The CDR3 loop reads CASSSGQGWYEQYF. The CDR3 DNA reads TGTGCCAGCAGCTCCGGGCAGGGGTGGTACGAGCAGTACTTC.

Many counts were recorded for this clone. The rearrangement joins TRBV10-3 to TRBJ1-2; D remains ambiguous. Germline CDR1 ENHRY, CDR2 SYGVKD. V gave up 1 base and J gave up 8 bases, with 8 bases separating them. This CDR3 has 12 residues. The CDR3 DNA is TGTGCCATCAGTGAGTGGATGAGGGGCTACACCTTC. Protein: CAISEWMRGYTF.

The CDR3 nucleotides read TGCGCCAGCAGCCAAGAGGTGGGACTCACAGATACGCAGTATTTT. It encodes CASSQEVGLTDTQYF. The J gene is TRBJ2-3, the V gene TRBV4-1; D might be TRBD2 (6 bases). This CDR3 is built from 15 residues. From germline, CDR1 is MGHRA and CDR2 YSYEKL. V shed 0 bases and J shed 2 bases, with 9 bases lying between them.

V gene TRBV9 combines with J gene TRBJ2-7, with a possible D match to TRBD1 (6 bases). CDR1 is SGDLS and CDR2 is YYNGEE in the germline V gene. V lost 3 bases and J lost 6, with 19 bases in between. The CDR3 sequence is 15 residues long. The CDR3 region has the DNA TGTGCCAGCAGCGCCGCCGGGGACAACTTAGTCGAGCAGTACTTC. Its translation: CASSAAGDNLVEQYF. Filled out from reference TRBV9 and TRBJ2-7, the complete variable domain reads DSGVTQTPKHLITATGQRVTLRCSPRSGDLSVYWYQQSLDQGLQFLIQYYNGEERAKGNILERFSAQQFPDLHSELNLSSLELGDSALYFCASSAAGDNLVEQYFGPGTRLTVT.

The V and J genes are TRBV2 and TRBJ1-5; D not certain. Germline CDR1 and CDR2: SNHLY and FYNNEI. V was cut by 3 bases and J by 4 bases, with 7 bases left in between. The CDR3 is 13 residues long. The CDR3 reads CASSDSQNQPQHF. Written as DNA, the CDR3 is TGTGCCAGCAGTGATTCGCAGAATCAGCCCCAGCATTTT.

The chain uses TRBV10-3 and TRBJ1-3; 7 nucleotides align to TRBD1. Looked up from germline, CDR1 is ENHRY and CDR2 is SYGVKD. V was pared by 11 bases and J by 0 bases, with 7 bases of the junction left unmatched. The CDR3 length is 14 residues. The CDR3 nucleotides are TGTGCCGCTTCGGGACAGATCTCTGGAAACACCATATATTTT. It is translated as CAASGQISGNTIYF.

This chain connects TRBV5-5 to TRBJ1-4; D gene unclear. The CDR3 sequence is 12 residues long. Trimming took off 0 bases at V and 12 bases at J, with 9 bases between the two ends. Per the germline V gene, CDR1 is SGHKS and CDR2 is YYEKEE (reference sequence). The DNA for the CDR3 is TGTGCCAGCAGCTTGGAGGCGGGAGAACTGTTTTTT. It translates to CASSLEAGELFF.

The CDR3 bases are TGTGCCAGCAGCTTAACGGGTGCAGCCGGGGAGCTGTTTTTT. Its translation is CASSLTGAAGELFF. This rearrangement joins TRBV7-2 to TRBJ2-2; D ambiguous. The germline gives CDR1 SGHTA, CDR2 FQGNSA. CDR3 length equals 14 residues. The V end lost 2 bases, the J end lost 6 bases, and 10 bases lay between the germline ends.

This chain uses TRBV27 with TRBJ1-1, with TRBD1 as a possible D gene (5 bases). Germline assignment: CDR1 MNHEY and CDR2 SMNVEV (reference sequence). CDR3 length: 14 amino acids. V was pared by 6 bases and J by 1 base, with 12 bases between. Written as DNA, the CDR3 is TGTGCCAGCAGGTACTTGACAGAGAACACTGAAGCTTTCTTT. It is translated as CASRYLTENTEAFF.

V usage is TRBV4-2 and J usage is TRBJ2-7, with D perhaps matching TRBD2 (6 bases). Trimming left V 4 bases short and J 3 bases short, with 19 bases between. CDR1 and CDR2 from the germline V gene are LGHNA and YNFKEQ. The CDR3 extends over 16 amino acids. The CDR3 spells CASSPRRGRPDYEQYF. The CDR3 DNA reads TGTGCCAGCAGCCCCCGTAGAGGGAGGCCAGACTACGAGCAGTACTTC.

This clone was seen once. V and J are TRBV5-1 and TRBJ2-1; 11 bases match TRBD1. The CDR3 is made up of 16 amino acids. Germline loops: CDR1 SGHRS, CDR2 YFSETQ. J was trimmed by 10 bases and V by 4 bases; bases with no gene match: 13. Here the CDR3 DNA reads TGCGCCAGCAGCGAGCCCGGGACAGGGGGGGTGAAGGAGCAGTTCTTC. Amino acids: CASSEPGTGGVKEQFF.